This note documents a single T cell receptor beta chain sequence. The source of the sample is a study of blood T cell repertoires in COVID-19. The assay was immunoSEQ multiplex PCR, and TCRdb's table has in-frame clones only and misses some. This table holds roughly 43,000 clones, 70% to 85% found once. From germline, CDR1 is LGHDT and CDR2 YNNKEL (reference sequence). The CDR3 length is 16 residues. J gave up 4 bases and V 0 bases, and 3 bases lay outside the gene matches. The sequenced sample was peripheral blood. The chain combines TRBV3-1 (or the pseudogene TRBV3-2) with TRBJ1-2; 12 bases are a match to TRBD1. This clonotype was obtained from a human donor in a cohort sampled during active COVID-19. CDR3 protein: CASSQEGTGGIYGYTF. Here the CDR3 DNA reads TGTGCCAGCAGCCAAGAAGGGACAGGGGGCATCTATGGCTACACCTTC.